This is a list of T cell receptor beta chains from one sample in a study of T cells in Graves' hyperthyroidism and ophthalmopathy. Using its own MiXCR run on the multiplex PCR reads, TCRdb lists one record per CDR3 protein. The table lists hundreds of thousands of distinct CDR3 sequences, more than 12% of them singletons. The source material was blood. Receptors originate from a woman aged 45-60 years with Graves' ophthalmopathy. Both conserved end residues are part of each CDR3. D genes are given only for firm matches. Size is omitted from some rows. Given values are once, few, many or a class for expanded clones.

>-|many|TRBJ2-1|TRBV6-2/TRBV6-3
TGTGCCAGCAGTTACTCACCGACCCCCTATAGGAATGAGCAGTTCTTC
CASSYSPTPYRNEQFF
>-|many|TRBJ1-5|TRBV30
TGTGCCTGGAGTGGGGACGGGAATCAGCCCCAGCATTTT
CAWSGDGNQPQHF
>TRBD2|many|TRBJ2-1|TRBV27
TGTGCCAGCAGTCAGGGGACTAGCGACTACAATGAGCAGTTCTTC
CASSQGTSDYNEQFF
>-|few|TRBJ2-1|TRBV5-8
TGTGCCAGCAGCTTGCTACCGCACTCCTACAATGAGCAGTTCTTC
CASSLLPHSYNEQFF
>TRBD1|few|TRBJ1-6|TRBV28
TGTGCCAGCAGTCCCAGGACAGGGGGCTCCTATAATTCACCCCTCCACTTT
CASSPRTGGSYNSPLHF
>-|many|TRBJ1-1|TRBV24-1
TGTGCCACCAGTGGTGCAGGGTCTGCGAACACTGAAGCTTTCTTT
CATSGAGSANTEAFF
>-|many|TRBJ2-7|TRBV6-2/TRBV6-3
TGTGCCAGCAGTAAGCCTCCGGGACGCCAAGCGTCTTCCTACGAGCAGTACTTC
CASSKPPGRQASSYEQYF
>-|-|TRBJ1-4|TRBV5-1
TGCGCCAGCAGCTCAGGGGCTGTACTGTTTTTT
CASSSGAVLFF
>-|many|TRBJ2-5|TRBV3-1
TGTGCCAGCAGCCAATTCTTAGCGACGGTGGAGACCCAGTACTTC
CASSQFLATVETQYF
>TRBD1|many|TRBJ2-2|TRBV3-1
TGTGCCAGCAGCCAAGTCGGGACAGGGGTCTCCGGGGAGCTGTTTTTT
CASSQVGTGVSGELFF
>TRBD1|many|TRBJ1-2|TRBV28
TGTGCCAGCAGCACGGGACAGGGAAGGTCTGGCTACACCTTC
CASSTGQGRSGYTF
>TRBD1|few|TRBJ1-1|TRBV10-3
TGTGCCATCAGTGAGTTGGGGGTGAGACAGGGTATGAACACTGAAGCTTTCTTT
CAISELGVRQGMNTEAFF
>TRBD2|many|TRBJ2-3|TRBV4-3
TGCGCCAGCAGCCATATAGGGAGGGCAGAGGTCGCAGATACGCAGTATTTT
CASSHIGRAEVADTQYF
>TRBD1|-|TRBJ2-7|TRBV6-1
TGTGCCAGCAGTCCCGCGACAGGGGGCAGTTACGAGCAGTACTTC
CASSPATGGSYEQYF
>-|-|TRBJ1-5|TRBV7-9
TGTGCCAGCAGCTCTGATGGGGCTCGCGGGAGCAATCAGCCCCAGCATTTT
CASSSDGARGSNQPQHF
>-|many|TRBJ2-1|TRBV7-9
TGTGCCAGCAGCCGGACGGATTACAATGAGCAGTTCTTC
CASSRTDYNEQFF
>TRBD1|many|TRBJ2-7|TRBV12-3/TRBV12-4
TGTGCCAGCACCAAACCTGGGACAGGGGACTACGAGCAGTACTTC
CASTKPGTGDYEQYF
>TRBD2|-|TRBJ2-1|TRBV6-2/TRBV6-3
TGTGCCAGCGGAGGGACTAGCCTCTTCAATGAGCAGTTCTTC
CASGGTSLFNEQFF
>-|many|TRBJ1-5|TRBV28
TGTGCCAGCAGTCCCCCACAGGGAGGCAATCAGCCCCAGCATTTT
CASSPPQGGNQPQHF
>TRBD2|many|TRBJ2-7|TRBV7-3
TGTGCCAGCTCCCGACTAGCAGGGTACGAGCAGTACTTC
CASSRLAGYEQYF
>TRBD1|many|TRBJ1-2|TRBV7-9
TGTGCCAGCAGCGAGAAACTGGGACAGACTAACTATGGCTACACCTTC
CASSEKLGQTNYGYTF
>-|many|TRBJ1-1|TRBV20-1
TGCAGTGCTATGGACGGGAACACTGAAGCTTTCTTT
CSAMDGNTEAFF
>TRBD2|few|TRBJ2-3|TRBV30
TGTGCCTGGTGCCCAAAGCGGGGGCCAGATACGCAGTATTTT
CAWCPKRGPDTQYF